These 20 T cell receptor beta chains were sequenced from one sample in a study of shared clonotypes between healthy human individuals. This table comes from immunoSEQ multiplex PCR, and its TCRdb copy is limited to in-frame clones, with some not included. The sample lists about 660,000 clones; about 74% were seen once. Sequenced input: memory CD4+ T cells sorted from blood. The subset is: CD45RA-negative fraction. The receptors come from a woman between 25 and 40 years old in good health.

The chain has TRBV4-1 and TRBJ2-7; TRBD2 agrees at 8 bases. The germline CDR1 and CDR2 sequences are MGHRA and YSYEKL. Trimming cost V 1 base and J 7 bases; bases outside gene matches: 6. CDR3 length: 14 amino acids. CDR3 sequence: CASSQGGGLGEQYF. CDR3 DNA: TGCGCCAGCAGCCAAGGCGGGGGGCTTGGTGAGCAGTACTTC.

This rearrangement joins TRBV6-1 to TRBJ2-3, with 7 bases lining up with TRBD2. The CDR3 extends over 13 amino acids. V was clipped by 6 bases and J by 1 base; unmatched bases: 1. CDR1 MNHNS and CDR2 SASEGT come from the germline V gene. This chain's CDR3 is CASRAGGTDTQYF. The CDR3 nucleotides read TGTGCCAGCAGGGCGGGAGGCACAGATACGCAGTATTTT.

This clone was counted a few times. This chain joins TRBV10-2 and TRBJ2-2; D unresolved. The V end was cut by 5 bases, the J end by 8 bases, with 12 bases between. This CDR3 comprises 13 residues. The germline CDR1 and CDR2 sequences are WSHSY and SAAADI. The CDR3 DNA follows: TGCGCCAGCAGTCCTCTTCGGGTAGGGGAGCTGTTTTTT. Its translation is CASSPLRVGELFF.

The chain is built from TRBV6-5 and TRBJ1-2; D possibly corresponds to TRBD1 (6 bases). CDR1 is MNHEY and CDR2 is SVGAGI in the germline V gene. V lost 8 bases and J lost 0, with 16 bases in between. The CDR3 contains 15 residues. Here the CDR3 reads CASGLTGGSNYGYTF. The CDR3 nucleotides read TGTGCCAGCGGACTGACAGGAGGTTCTAACTATGGCTACACCTTC.

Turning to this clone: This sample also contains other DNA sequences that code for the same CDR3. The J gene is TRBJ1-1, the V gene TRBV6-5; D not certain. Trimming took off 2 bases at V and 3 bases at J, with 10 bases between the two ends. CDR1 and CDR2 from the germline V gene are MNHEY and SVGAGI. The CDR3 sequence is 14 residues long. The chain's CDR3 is CASSYEGGHTEAFF. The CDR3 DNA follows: TGTGCCAGCAGTTACGAGGGAGGTCACACTGAAGCTTTCTTT.

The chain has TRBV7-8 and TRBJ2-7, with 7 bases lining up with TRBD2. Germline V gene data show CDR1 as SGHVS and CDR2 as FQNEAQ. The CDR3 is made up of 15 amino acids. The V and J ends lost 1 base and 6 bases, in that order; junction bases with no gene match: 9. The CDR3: CASSLGGRGAGEQYF. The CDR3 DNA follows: TGTGCCAGCAGCTTAGGTGGGAGGGGAGCTGGCGAGCAGTACTTC.

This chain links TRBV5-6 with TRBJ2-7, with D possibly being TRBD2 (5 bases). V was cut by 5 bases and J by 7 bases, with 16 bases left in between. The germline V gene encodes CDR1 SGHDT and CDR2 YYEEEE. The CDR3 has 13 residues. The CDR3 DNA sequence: TGTGCCAGCAGGCGGGTCCAGACGGGGGAGCAGTACTTC. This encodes CASRRVQTGEQYF.

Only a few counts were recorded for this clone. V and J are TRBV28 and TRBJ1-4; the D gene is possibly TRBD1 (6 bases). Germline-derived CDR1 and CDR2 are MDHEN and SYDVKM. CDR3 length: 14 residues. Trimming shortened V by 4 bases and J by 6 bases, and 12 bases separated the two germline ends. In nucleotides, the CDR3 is TGTGCCAGCAGTTCTCCGACAGGTGATGAAAAACTGTTTTTT. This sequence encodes CASSSPTGDEKLFF.

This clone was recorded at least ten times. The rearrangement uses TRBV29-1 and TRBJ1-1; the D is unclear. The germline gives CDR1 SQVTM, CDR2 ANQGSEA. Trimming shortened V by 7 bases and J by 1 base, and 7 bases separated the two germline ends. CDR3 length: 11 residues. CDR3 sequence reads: CSAWRNTEAFF. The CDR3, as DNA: TGCAGCGCCTGGAGGAACACTGAAGCTTTCTTT.

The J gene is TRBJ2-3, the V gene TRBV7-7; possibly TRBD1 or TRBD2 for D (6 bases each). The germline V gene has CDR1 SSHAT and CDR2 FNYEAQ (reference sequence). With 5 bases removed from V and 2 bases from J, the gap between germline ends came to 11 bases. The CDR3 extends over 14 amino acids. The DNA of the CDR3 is TGTGCCAGCAGCAGGGGGGCGAACACAGATACGCAGTATTTT. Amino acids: CASSRGANTDTQYF.

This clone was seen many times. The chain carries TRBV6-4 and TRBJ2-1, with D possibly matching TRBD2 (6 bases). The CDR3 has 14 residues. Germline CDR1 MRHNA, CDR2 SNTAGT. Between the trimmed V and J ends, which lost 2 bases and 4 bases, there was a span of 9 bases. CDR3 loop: CASSDRELYNEQFF. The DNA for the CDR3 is TGTGCCAGCAGTGACCGGGAGTTGTACAATGAGCAGTTCTTC.

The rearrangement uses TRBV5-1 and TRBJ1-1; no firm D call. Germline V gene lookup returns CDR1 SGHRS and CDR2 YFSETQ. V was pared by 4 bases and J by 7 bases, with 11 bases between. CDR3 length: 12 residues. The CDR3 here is CASSITVGEAFF. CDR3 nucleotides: TGCGCCAGCAGCATTACGGTTGGTGAAGCTTTCTTT.

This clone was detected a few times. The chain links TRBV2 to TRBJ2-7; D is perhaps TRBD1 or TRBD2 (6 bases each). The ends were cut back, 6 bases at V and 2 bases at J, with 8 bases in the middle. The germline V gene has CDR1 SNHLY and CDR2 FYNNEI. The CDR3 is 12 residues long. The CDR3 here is CASREGAYEQYF. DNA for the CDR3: TGTGCCAGCAGGGAGGGGGCCTACGAGCAGTACTTC.

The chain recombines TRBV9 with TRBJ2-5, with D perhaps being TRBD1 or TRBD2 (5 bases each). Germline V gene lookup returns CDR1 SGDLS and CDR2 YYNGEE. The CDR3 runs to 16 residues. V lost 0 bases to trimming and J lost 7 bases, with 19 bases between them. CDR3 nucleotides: TGTGCCAGCAGCGTAGGGCCGGGACCCGGAGAAGGGACCCAGTACTTC. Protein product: CASSVGPGPGEGTQYF.

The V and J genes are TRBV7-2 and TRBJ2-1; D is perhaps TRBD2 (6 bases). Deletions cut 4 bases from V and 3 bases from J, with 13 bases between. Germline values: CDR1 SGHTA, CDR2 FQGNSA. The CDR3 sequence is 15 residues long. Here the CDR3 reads CASSSLATHYNEQFF. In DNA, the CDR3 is TGTGCCAGCAGCTCGCTAGCGACCCACTACAATGAGCAGTTCTTC.

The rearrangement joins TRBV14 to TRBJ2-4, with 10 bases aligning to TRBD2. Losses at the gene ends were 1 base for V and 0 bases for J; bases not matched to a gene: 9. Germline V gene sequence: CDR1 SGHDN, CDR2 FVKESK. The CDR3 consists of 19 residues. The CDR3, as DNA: TGTGCCAGCAGCCAAGGGCTAGCGGGAGCCGTTGCAGCCAAAAACATTCAGTACTTC. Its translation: CASSQGLAGAVAAKNIQYF.

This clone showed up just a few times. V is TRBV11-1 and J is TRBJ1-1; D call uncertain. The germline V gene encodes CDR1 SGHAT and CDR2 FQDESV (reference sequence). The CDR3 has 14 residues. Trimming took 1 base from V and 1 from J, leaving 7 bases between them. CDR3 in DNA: TGTGCCAGCAGCTTAGACCCTGGGAACACTGAAGCTTTCTTT. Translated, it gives CASSLDPGNTEAFF.

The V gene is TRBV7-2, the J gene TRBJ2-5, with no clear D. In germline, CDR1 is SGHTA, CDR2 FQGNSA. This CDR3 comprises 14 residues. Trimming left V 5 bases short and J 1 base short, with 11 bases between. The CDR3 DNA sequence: TGTGCCAGCAGCATCGTCCGGACCCAAGAGACCCAGTACTTC. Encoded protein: CASSIVRTQETQYF.

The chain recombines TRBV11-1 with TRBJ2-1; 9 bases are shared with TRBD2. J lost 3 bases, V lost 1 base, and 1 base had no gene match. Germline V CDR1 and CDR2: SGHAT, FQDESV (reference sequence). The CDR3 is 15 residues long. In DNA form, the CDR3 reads TGTGCCAGCAGCTTAGTACTAGCGGGCTACAATGAGCAGTTCTTC. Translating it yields CASSLVLAGYNEQFF.

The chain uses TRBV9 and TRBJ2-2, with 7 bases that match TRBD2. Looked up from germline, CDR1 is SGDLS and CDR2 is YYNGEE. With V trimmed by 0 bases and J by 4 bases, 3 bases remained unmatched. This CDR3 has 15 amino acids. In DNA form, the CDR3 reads TGTGCCAGCAGCGTAGCGGGAGGATCCACCGGGGAGCTGTTTTTT. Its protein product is CASSVAGGSTGELFF.